These 25 T cell receptor beta chains were sequenced from one sample in a study of human T cells and chemical hapten exposure. TCRdb re-analysed the RACE reads in MiXCR, keeping a single row per CDR3 protein. The table lists 43,000 or so distinct CDR3 sequences, about 3.9% of them singletons, with 1.5% to 2% in the top ten. Time point here: healthy volunteer bleed at 2 weeks. The starting material, unfractionated whole blood, was used for total RNA extraction. The sample comprised whole blood. These receptors were collected from a female donor in good health. Some clones in this sample may be carry-over from other donors' samples.

The table lists this clonotype with many counts. V gene TRBV18 combines with J gene TRBJ1-6; TRBD1 matches 8 bases. Germline CDR1 KGHSH, CDR2 LQKENI. This CDR3 is 18 amino acids long. With V trimmed by 6 bases and J by 14 bases, 24 bases remained unmatched. The CDR3 DNA sequence: TGTGCCAGCTCCCGGGACAGGCTCTCGTTCGTCGACCTGGTCTCCCTCCACTTT. This gives the protein CASSRDRLSFVDLVSLHF. The variable domain in full, with the rest retrieved from reference TRBV18 and TRBJ1-6, is NAGVMQNPRHLVRRRGQEARLRCSPMKGHSHVYWYRQLPEEGLKFMVYLQKENIIDESGMPKERFSAEFPKEGPSILRIQQVVRGDSAAYFCASSRDRLSFVDLVSLHFGNGTRLTVT.

The chain joins TRBV18 to TRBJ2-3, with D unclear. CDR1 and CDR2 (germline): KGHSH, LQKENI. The CDR3 runs to 14 residues. V was clipped by 10 bases and J by 2 bases, with 16 bases between them. CDR3 in DNA: TGTGCCATCGCAGAGAAACGAAACACAGATACGCAGTATTTT. Protein product: CAIAEKRNTDTQYF.

This clonotype has more than one count but fewer than ten. This may come from a read error, since a much larger clone is one base off. The rearrangement uses TRBV4-2 and TRBJ1-6, with 8 bases lining up with TRBD1. Germline CDR1 is LGHNA and CDR2 is YNFKEQ. The CDR3 contains 15 residues. The CDR3 loop reads CASSQEGQEGSPLNF. The CDR3 region has the DNA TGTGCCAGCAGCCAAGAGGGACAGGAAGGATCACCCCTCAACTTT.

This clonotype showed up many times. The rearrangement joins TRBV6-1 to TRBJ2-7; a weak D match, TRBD2 (6 bases). The CDR3 loop spans 14 amino acids. The germline CDR1 and CDR2 sequences are MNHNS and SASEGT. Trimming removed 4 bases from V and 4 bases from J, with 14 bases in between. The DNA of the CDR3 is TGTGCCAGCAGTGCCCGTGGCGGGATGTACGAGCAGTACTTC. Translation: CASSARGGMYEQYF.

This clonotype was recorded many times. The chain carries TRBV5-1 and TRBJ1-5, with D uncertain. The germline V gene encodes CDR1 SGHRS and CDR2 YFSETQ. Trimming pared 10 bases from V and 2 bases from J, leaving 16 bases between. This CDR3 is built from 14 residues. CDR3 loop: CAVPGIERNQPQHF. The CDR3 nucleotides are TGCGCCGTCCCTGGCATCGAGCGCAATCAGCCCCAGCATTTT. The full variable domain, with the rest looked up from reference TRBV5-1 and TRBJ1-5, is KAGVTQTPRYLIKTRGQQVTLSCSPISGHRSVSWYQQTPGQGLQFLFEYFSETQRNKGNFPGRFSGRQFSNSRSEMNVSTLELGDSALYLCAVPGIERNQPQHFGDGTRLSIL.

This clonotype was counted ten times or more. This rearrangement joins TRBV12-3 or TRBV12-4 to TRBJ1-1; possible D gene TRBD1, 6 bases. The length of the CDR3 is 16 residues. V was pared by 6 bases and J by 1 base, with 18 bases between. For the CDR3, the DNA is TGTGCCAGCAGCCCCGGGGGGGGGGCGAGGAACACTGAAGCTTTCTTT. This sequence encodes CASSPGGGARNTEAFF.

This clonotype showed up many times. CDR3 nucleotide sequence: TGCAGTGCTAGAGATTTGAGGGACAGGGGGCAGGCTGAAGCTTTCTTT. Translated: CSARDLRDRGQAEAFF. The chain links TRBV20-1 to TRBJ1-1, with 12 bases lining up with TRBD1. The germline gives CDR1 DFQATT, CDR2 SNEGSKA (reference sequence). With V trimmed by 0 bases and J by 6 bases, 8 bases remained unmatched. CDR3 size: 16 residues.

This clonotype showed up many times. The chain combines TRBV6-4 with TRBJ2-1; D remains ambiguous. This CDR3 is built from 13 residues. V dropped 5 bases and J dropped 4 bases, with 9 bases sitting between them. CDR1 and CDR2 from the germline V gene are MRHNA and SNTAGT. CDR3 sequence (DNA): TGTGCCAGCAGTACCGGCAGTTACAATGAGCAGTTCTTC. Its translation is CASSTGSYNEQFF.

This clonotype came up many times. The gene calls are TRBV29-1 and TRBJ2-7, with a weak D call TRBD2 (7 bases). Per germline, CDR1 SQVTM and CDR2 ANQGSEA. V was cut by 7 bases and J by 7 bases, with 20 bases left in between. CDR3 length: 13 amino acids. CDR3 amino acids: CSAAPGEGREQYF. The CDR3 bases are TGCAGCGCGGCCCCAGGGGAGGGTCGGGAGCAGTACTTC.

Concerning this clonotype: This may stem from a read error, because a much larger clone lies one nucleotide away. The CDR3 loop reads CASSLFGIIYGDTF. DNA of the CDR3: TGCGCCAGCAGCTTGTTTGGGATTATCTATGGCGACACCTTC. V is TRBV5-1 and J is TRBJ1-2, with D unclear. This CDR3 is 14 amino acids long. CDR1 and CDR2 from the germline V gene are SGHRS and YFSETQ. Looking up the rest from reference TRBV5-1 and TRBJ1-2 gives the full variable domain: KAGVTQTPRYLIKTRGQQVTLSCSPISGHRSVSWYQQTPGQGLQFLFEYFSETQRNKGNFPGRFSGRQFSNSRSEMNVSTLELGDSALYLCASSLFGIIYGDTFGSGTRLTVV.

This clonotype was detected many times. This chain uses TRBV10-3 with TRBJ1-4; the D is unclear. V gave up 10 bases and J gave up 8 bases, with 17 bases separating them. Germline assignment: CDR1 ENHRY and CDR2 SYGVKD. The CDR3 is made up of 13 amino acids. The CDR3 nucleotides are TGTGCCACCGCACTGGCCCGCGAGGAAAAACTGTTTTTT. This gives the protein CATALAREEKLFF.

The chain carries TRBV6-2 or TRBV6-3 and TRBJ1-1; D uncertain. Trimming cost V 5 bases and J 1 base, with 14 bases left between them. Germline CDR1 and CDR2: MNHEY and SVGEGT. The CDR3 loop spans 15 amino acids. The CDR3 loop is CASSLHIFTNTEAFF. The CDR3 coding sequence is TGTGCCAGCAGTCTCCACATATTCACGAACACTGAAGCTTTCTTT.

J is TRBJ1-1 and V is TRBV6-5; D possibly corresponds to TRBD1 (5 bases). Germline V CDR1 and CDR2: MNHEY, SVGAGI. This CDR3 comprises 11 residues. The ends were cut back, 9 bases at V and 6 bases at J, with 11 bases in the middle. The DNA of the CDR3 is TGTGCCAGTTGGGGACCAGCTGAAGCTTTCTTT. Translation: CASWGPAEAFF.

At least ten counts were recorded for this clonotype. V and J are TRBV28 and TRBJ1-5; D is possibly TRBD1 (5 bases). The germline CDR1 and CDR2 sequences are MDHEN and SYDVKM. Trimming removed 3 bases from V and 7 bases from J, with 13 bases in between. This CDR3 region has 14 residues. CDR3 protein: CASSFSGERQPQHF. DNA for the CDR3: TGTGCCAGCAGTTTTTCGGGGGAGCGGCAGCCCCAGCATTTT.

Only a few counts were recorded for this clonotype. A much bigger clone sits one base away, suggesting this may be a read error. The rearrangement joins TRBV7-3 to TRBJ2-5, with 7 bases fitting TRBD1. Germline CDR1 reads SGHTA; CDR2 reads FQGTGA. The CDR3 length is 14 residues. CDR3 DNA sequence: TGTGCCGGCAGCTTAGGGGGCCCGGGGGAGACCCAGTACTTC. Encoded protein: CAGSLGGPGETQYF.

This clonotype occurred many times. The V call is TRBV3-1, the J call TRBJ1-1; TRBD1 matches 7 bases. V lost 7 bases, J lost 3 bases, and 8 bases stayed unmatched. The CDR3 is 14 residues long. From germline, CDR1 is LGHDT and CDR2 YNNKEL (reference sequence). The CDR3 sequence is CASIPRGKDTEAFF. CDR3 in DNA: TGTGCCAGCATACCCAGGGGGAAGGACACTGAAGCTTTCTTT. The complete variable domain, with remaining parts taken from reference TRBV3-1 and TRBJ1-1, reads DTAVSQTPKYLVTQMGNDKSIKCEQNLGHDTMYWYKQDSKKFLKIMFSYNNKELIINETVPNRFSPKSPDKAHLNLHINSLELGDSAVYFCASIPRGKDTEAFFGQGTRLTVV.

This clonotype was seen many times. V usage is TRBV24-1 and J usage is TRBJ2-5; 9 positions match TRBD1. The germline V gene has CDR1 KGHDR and CDR2 SFDVKD. The CDR3 contains 14 residues. V lost 5 bases to trimming and J lost 5 bases; unmatched junction nucleotides: 5. The CDR3 DNA is TGTGCCACCAGTGTCGGGACAGGGCTGGAGACCCAGTACTTC. Translation gives CATSVGTGLETQYF.

The V and J genes are TRBV7-9 and TRBJ2-3; D is possibly TRBD1 or TRBD2 (6 bases each). The germline V gene has CDR1 SEHNR and CDR2 FQNEAQ (reference sequence). Trimming left V 8 bases short and J 2 bases short, with 8 bases between. The CDR3 has 12 amino acids. The CDR3 protein is CASGGHTDTQYF. The CDR3 DNA reads as TGTGCCAGCGGGGGGCACACAGATACGCAGTATTTT. Complete variable domain (other parts from reference TRBV7-9 and TRBJ2-3): DTGVSQNPRHKITKRGQNVTFRCDPISEHNRLYWYRQTLGQGPEFLTYFQNEAQLEKSRLLSDRFSAERPKGSFSTLEIQRTEQGDSAMYLCASGGHTDTQYFGPGTRLTVL.

CDR3 sequence (DNA): TGTGCCACAGCGGGCGGAACTAATGAAAAACTGTTTTTT. Translated, it gives CATAGGTNEKLFF. The chain is built from TRBV27 and TRBJ1-4; D unclear. Germline CDR1 reads MNHEY; CDR2 reads SMNVEV (reference sequence). The CDR3 is 13 amino acids. The V end lost 10 bases, the J end lost 1 base, and 10 bases lay between the germline ends. The full variable domain, rest sourced from reference TRBV27 and TRBJ1-4, is EAQVTQNPRYLITVTGKKLTVTCSQNMNHEYMSWYRQDPGLGLRQIYYSMNVEVTDKGDVPEGYKVSRKEKRNFPLILESPSPNQTSLYFCATAGGTNEKLFFGSGTQLSVL.

This clonotype has ten or more counts. V usage is TRBV4-2 and J usage is TRBJ1-2; no clear D gene. Trimming cost V 1 base and J 5 bases, with 11 bases left between them. Germline loops: CDR1 LGHNA, CDR2 YNFKEQ. The CDR3 sequence is 14 residues long. CDR3 sequence reads: CASSQGRVGYGYTF. CDR3 DNA: TGTGCCAGCAGCCAAGGAAGGGTCGGGTATGGCTACACCTTC.

At least ten counts were recorded for this clonotype. The chain is built from TRBV12-3 or TRBV12-4 and TRBJ2-2; TRBD1 agrees at 8 bases. The CDR3 runs to 15 residues. V dropped 5 bases and J dropped 5; count of bases not matched to a gene: 7. CDR3 region: CASSRQGWPTGELFF. The DNA of the CDR3 is TGTGCCAGCAGTCGACAGGGGTGGCCAACCGGGGAGCTGTTTTTT.

V usage is TRBV7-3 and J usage is TRBJ2-6, with a possible D match to TRBD1 (5 bases). The CDR3 runs to 16 residues. Germline CDR1 SGHTA, CDR2 FQGTGA. Trimming shortened V by 1 base and J by 2 bases, and 9 bases separated the two germline ends. The CDR3: CASSLSTGPGANVLTF. The CDR3 DNA follows: TGTGCCAGCAGCTTAAGTACAGGACCTGGGGCCAACGTCCTGACTTTC.

As regards this clonotype: With a much larger clone just one base away, this may be a read error. This chain uses TRBV29-1 with TRBJ1-1; D is unclear. The CDR3 totals 11 residues. The germline CDR1 and CDR2 sequences are SQVTM and ANQGSEA. CDR3 sequence: CSVQQNSEAFF. CDR3 sequence (DNA): TGCAGCGTTCAACAGAACTCTGAAGCTTTCTTT.

The chain uses TRBV5-4 and TRBJ1-4; D is uncertain. The V end was cut by 7 bases, the J end by 7 bases, with 29 bases between. The CDR3 runs to 18 residues. Germline V gives CDR1 SGHNT, CDR2 YYREEE (reference sequence). The CDR3 DNA is TGTGCCAGCTCAGGAGGTTTGGGATTTGGCGGTCTCAGTGAAAAACTGTTTTTT. Translated: CASSGGLGFGGLSEKLFF.

In its sample, this clonotype was seen many times. This sequence joins TRBV7-2 and TRBJ1-2; 7 bases align to TRBD1. From germline, CDR1 is SGHTA and CDR2 FQGNSA. J was trimmed by 4 bases and V by 5 bases; bases with no gene match: 13. The CDR3 runs 16 residues. CDR3 bases: TGTGCCAGCAGCCCAGTGGTACAGGGGACTGTCTATGGCTACACCTTC. Its protein product is CASSPVVQGTVYGYTF.